This T cell receptor (beta chain) was observed in a study of T cell responses to AZD1222 COVID-19 vaccine. Details on this clone: Its specificity is unknown.

Whole-study findings and limits: Repertoires were obtained solely post-peak T cell response. Researchers report vaccine-associated CD4 TCRs spanning spike, with dominance at 160-218 and 743-854.

Generated by immunoSEQ multiplex PCR, the TCRdb table keeps only in-frame clones and is missing some. The sample has 150,000 to 200,000 clones, about 92% seen once; the top ten hold about 3.9%. This material consisted of peripheral blood, taken on day 0 of AZD1222 vaccination. This receptor was obtained from an adult in good health.

CDR3 protein: CASSLADYPPGELFF. The CDR3 DNA follows: TGTGCCAGCAGCTTAGCGGACTACCCCCCCGGGGAGCTGTTTTTT. J is TRBJ2-2 and V is TRBV7-9, with a tentative D call TRBD2 (6 bases). From germline, CDR1 is SEHNR and CDR2 FQNEAQ (reference sequence). This CDR3 comprises 15 residues. The V end was cut by 0 bases, the J end by 6 bases, with 11 bases between.